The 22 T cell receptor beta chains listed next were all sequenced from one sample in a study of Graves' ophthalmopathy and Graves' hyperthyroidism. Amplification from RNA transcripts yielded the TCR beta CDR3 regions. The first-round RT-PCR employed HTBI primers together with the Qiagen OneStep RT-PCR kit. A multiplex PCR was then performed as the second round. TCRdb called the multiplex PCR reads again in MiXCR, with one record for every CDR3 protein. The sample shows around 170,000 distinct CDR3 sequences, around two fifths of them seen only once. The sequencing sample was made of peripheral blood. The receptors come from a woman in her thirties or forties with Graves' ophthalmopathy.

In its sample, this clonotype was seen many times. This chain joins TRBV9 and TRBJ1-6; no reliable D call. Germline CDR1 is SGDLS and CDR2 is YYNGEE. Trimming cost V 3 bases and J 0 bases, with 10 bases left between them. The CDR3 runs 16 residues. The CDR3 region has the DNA TGTGCCAGCAGCGAGACTGGGAGCTCCTATAATTCACCCCTCCACTTT. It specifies CASSETGSSYNSPLHF.

The DNA for the CDR3 is TGTGCCAGCAGCGTGGCAGGGGGTTACGAGCAGTACTTC. The encoded protein is CASSVAGGYEQYF. The chain is built from TRBV6-1 and TRBJ2-7, with 7 bases that match TRBD1. This CDR3 spans 13 amino acids. V shed 6 bases and J 4 bases; nucleotides not matched to a gene: 6. CDR1 and CDR2 (germline): MNHNS, SASEGT.

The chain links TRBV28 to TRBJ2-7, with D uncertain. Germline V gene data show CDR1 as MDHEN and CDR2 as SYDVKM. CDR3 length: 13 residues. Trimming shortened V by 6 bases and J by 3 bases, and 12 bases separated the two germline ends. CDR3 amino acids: CASRRASDYEQYF. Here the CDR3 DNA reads TGTGCCAGCAGACGGGCCTCCGACTACGAGCAGTACTTC. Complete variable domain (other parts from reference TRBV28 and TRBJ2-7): DVKVTQSSRYLVKRTGEKVFLECVQDMDHENMFWYRQDPGLGLRLIYFSYDVKMKEKGDIPEGYSVSREKKERFSLILESASTNQTSMYLCASRRASDYEQYFGPGTRLTVT.

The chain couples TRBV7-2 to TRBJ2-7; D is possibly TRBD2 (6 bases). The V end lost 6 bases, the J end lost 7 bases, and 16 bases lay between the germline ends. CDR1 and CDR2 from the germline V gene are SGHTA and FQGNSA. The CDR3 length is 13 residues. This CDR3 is CASSVGDSREQYF. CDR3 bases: TGTGCCAGCAGTGTTGGGGACTCTCGGGAGCAGTACTTC.

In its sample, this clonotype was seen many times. The CDR3 nucleotides are TGTGCCAGCAGTTTATCGGGAACAGGGGACAGCTTCTATGGCTACACCTTC. Its translation is CASSLSGTGDSFYGYTF. The V gene is TRBV27, the J gene TRBJ1-2, with 7 nucleotides matching TRBD1. Germline loops: CDR1 MNHEY, CDR2 SMNVEV (reference sequence). The CDR3 consists of 17 residues. With V trimmed by 0 bases and J by 4 bases, 11 bases remained unmatched.

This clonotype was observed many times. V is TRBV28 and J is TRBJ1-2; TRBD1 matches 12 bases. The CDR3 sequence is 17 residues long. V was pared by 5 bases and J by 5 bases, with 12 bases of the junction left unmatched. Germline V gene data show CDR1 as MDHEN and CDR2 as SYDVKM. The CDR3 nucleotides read TGTGCCAGCAGTCCCGGGACAGGGGGCCCCTTGGGATATGGCTACACCTTC. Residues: CASSPGTGGPLGYGYTF.

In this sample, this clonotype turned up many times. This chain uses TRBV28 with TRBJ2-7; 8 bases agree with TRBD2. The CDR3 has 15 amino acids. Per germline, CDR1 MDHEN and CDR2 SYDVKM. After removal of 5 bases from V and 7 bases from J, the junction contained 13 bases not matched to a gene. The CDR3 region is CASSVSGTRSGEQYF. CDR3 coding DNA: TGTGCCAGCAGTGTATCCGGGACTAGGTCGGGTGAGCAGTACTTC.

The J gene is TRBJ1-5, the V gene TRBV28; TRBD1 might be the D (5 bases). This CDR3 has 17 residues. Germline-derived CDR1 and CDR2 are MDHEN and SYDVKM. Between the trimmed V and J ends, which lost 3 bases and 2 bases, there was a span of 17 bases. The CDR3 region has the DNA TGTGCCAGCAGTTTCATCAGGGACCAGGGAGGCAATCAGCCCCAGCATTTT. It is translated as CASSFIRDQGGNQPQHF.

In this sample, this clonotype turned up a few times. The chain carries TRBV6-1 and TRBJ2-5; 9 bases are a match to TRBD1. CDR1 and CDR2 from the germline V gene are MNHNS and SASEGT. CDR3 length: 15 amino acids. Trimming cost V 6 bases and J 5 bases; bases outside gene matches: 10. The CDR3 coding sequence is TGTGCCAGCAGCCCGGGACAGGGAATTGAGGAGACCCAGTACTTC. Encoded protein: CASSPGQGIEETQYF.

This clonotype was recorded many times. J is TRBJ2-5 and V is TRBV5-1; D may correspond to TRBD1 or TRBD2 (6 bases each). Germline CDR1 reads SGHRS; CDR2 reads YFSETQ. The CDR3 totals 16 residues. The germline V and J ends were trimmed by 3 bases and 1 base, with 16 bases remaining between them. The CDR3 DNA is TGCGCCAGCAGCTCCGCTGTGGGGGGCTTCCAAGAGACCCAGTACTTC. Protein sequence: CASSSAVGGFQETQYF.

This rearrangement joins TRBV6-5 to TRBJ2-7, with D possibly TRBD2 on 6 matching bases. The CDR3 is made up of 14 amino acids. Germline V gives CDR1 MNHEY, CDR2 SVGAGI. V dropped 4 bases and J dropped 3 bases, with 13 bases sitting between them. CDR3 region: CASSSRGGDYEQYF. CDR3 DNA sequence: TGTGCCAGCAGTTCCAGAGGCGGGGACTACGAGCAGTACTTC.

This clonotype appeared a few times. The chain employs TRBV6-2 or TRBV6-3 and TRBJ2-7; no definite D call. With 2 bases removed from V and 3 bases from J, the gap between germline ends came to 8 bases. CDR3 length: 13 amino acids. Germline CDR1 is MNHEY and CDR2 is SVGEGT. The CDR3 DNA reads TGTGCCAGCAGTTACGACGGGTACTACGAGCAGTACTTC. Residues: CASSYDGYYEQYF.

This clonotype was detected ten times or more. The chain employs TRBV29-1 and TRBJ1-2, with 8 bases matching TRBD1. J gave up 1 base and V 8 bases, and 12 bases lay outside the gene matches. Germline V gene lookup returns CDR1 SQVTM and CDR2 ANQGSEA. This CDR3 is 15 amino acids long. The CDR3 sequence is CSSPGTGSINYGYTF. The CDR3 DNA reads TGCAGCTCACCCGGGACAGGTTCAATTAACTATGGCTACACCTTC.

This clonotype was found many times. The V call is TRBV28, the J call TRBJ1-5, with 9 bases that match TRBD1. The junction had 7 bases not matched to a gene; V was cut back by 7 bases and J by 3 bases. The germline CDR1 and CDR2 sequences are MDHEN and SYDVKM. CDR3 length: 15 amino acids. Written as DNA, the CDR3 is TGTGCCAGCAACCCGACAGGGGGACTCAATCAGCCCCAGCATTTT. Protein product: CASNPTGGLNQPQHF.

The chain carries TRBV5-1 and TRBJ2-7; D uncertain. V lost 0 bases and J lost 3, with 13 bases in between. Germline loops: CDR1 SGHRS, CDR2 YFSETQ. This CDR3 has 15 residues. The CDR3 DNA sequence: TGCGCCAGCAGCTTGGCCGCTGGGTTTGGCTACGAGCAGTACTTC. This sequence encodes CASSLAAGFGYEQYF.

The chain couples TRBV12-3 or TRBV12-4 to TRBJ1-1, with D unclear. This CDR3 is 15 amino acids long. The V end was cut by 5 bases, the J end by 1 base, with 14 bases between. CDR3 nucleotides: TGTGCCAGCAGTCCTCAGAGACTTTCGAACACTGAAGCTTTCTTT. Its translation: CASSPQRLSNTEAFF.

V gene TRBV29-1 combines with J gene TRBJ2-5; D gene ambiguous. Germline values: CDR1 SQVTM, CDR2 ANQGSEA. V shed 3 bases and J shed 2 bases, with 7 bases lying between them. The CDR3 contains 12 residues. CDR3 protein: CSVDGSQETQYF. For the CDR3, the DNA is TGCAGCGTTGACGGATCTCAAGAGACCCAGTACTTC.

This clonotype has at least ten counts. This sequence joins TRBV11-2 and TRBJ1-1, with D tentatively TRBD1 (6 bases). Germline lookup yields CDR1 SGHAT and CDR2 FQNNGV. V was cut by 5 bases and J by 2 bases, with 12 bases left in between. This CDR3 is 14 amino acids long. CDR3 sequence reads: CASSVTGFNTEAFF. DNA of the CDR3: TGTGCCAGCAGCGTGACAGGATTTAACACTGAAGCTTTCTTT. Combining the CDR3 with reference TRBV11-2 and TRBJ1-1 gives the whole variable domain EAGVAQSPRYKIIEKRQSVAFWCNPISGHATLYWYQQILGQGPKLLIQFQNNGVVDDSQLPKDRFSAERLKGVDSTLKIQPAKLEDSAVYLCASSVTGFNTEAFFGQGTRLTVV.

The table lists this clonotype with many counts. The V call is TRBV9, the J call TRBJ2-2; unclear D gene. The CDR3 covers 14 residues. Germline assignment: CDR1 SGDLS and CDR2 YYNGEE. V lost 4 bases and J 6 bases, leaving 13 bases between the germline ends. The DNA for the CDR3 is TGTGCCAGCAGCCCCCCCAGGAAGTCCGGGGAGCTGTTTTTT. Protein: CASSPPRKSGELFF.

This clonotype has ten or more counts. CDR3 region: CSAFGRPNTEAFF. The CDR3 coding sequence is TGCAGTGCCTTCGGGCGCCCGAACACTGAAGCTTTCTTT. This chain uses TRBV20-1 with TRBJ1-1; D unresolved. The germline CDR1 and CDR2 sequences are DFQATT and SNEGSKA (reference sequence). This CDR3 is built from 13 residues. The V end lost 6 bases, the J end lost 1 base, and 12 bases lay between the germline ends.

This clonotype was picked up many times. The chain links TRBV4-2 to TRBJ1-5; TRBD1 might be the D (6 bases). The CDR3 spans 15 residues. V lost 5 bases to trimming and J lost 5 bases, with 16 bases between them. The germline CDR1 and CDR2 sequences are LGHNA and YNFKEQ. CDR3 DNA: TGTGCCAGCAGCGGGAGTCAGGACAGTTATCAGCCCCAGCATTTT. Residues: CASSGSQDSYQPQHF.

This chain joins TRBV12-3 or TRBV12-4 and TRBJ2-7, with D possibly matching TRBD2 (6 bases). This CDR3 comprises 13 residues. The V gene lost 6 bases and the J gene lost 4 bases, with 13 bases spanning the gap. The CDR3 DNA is TGTGCCAGCAGGGGGACTGGGAGTTACGAGCAGTACTTC. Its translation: CASRGTGSYEQYF.